The next 3 T cell receptor beta chains were all read from a single sample in a study of blood T cell repertoires in COVID-19. Measured with immunoSEQ multiplex PCR; TCRdb has only the in-frame clones, and not every one. The sample carries under 250,000 clones, around 82% recorded once. Sequencing was carried out using peripheral blood. The receptors shown here come from a woman between 45 and 60 years old with acute or convalescent COVID-19.

DNA for the CDR3: TGTGCCAGCGCTCGACAGCAAAATGAAAAACTGTTTTTT. Translated, it gives CASARQQNEKLFF. V and J are TRBV6-5 and TRBJ1-4; TRBD1 is a possible D gene (5 bases). Trimming left V 8 bases short and J 5 bases short, with 12 bases between. This CDR3 comprises 13 residues. Germline lookup yields CDR1 MNHEY and CDR2 SVGAGI.

The V and J genes are TRBV6-4 and TRBJ2-1, with D unclear. Germline V gene data show CDR1 as MRHNA and CDR2 as SNTAGT. Between the trimmed V and J ends, which lost 11 bases and 1 base, there was a span of 15 bases. This CDR3 comprises 14 residues. DNA of the CDR3: TGTGCCTTCATCTTTTCGGGTTCCTACAATGAGCAGTTCTTC. Translation gives CAFIFSGSYNEQFF.

CDR3 sequence reads: CASSSLAEAPYEQYF. The CDR3, as DNA: TGTGCCAGCAGCTCGCTGGCGGAGGCCCCCTACGAGCAGTACTTC. The rearrangement links TRBV27 to TRBJ2-7, with a weak D call TRBD2 (5 bases). Germline lookup yields CDR1 MNHEY and CDR2 SMNVEV (reference sequence). V gave up 6 bases and J gave up 2 bases, with 17 bases separating them. The CDR3 contains 15 residues.